This passage covers 14 T cell receptor beta chains from one sample sequenced in a study of shared clonotypes between healthy human individuals. Produced via immunoSEQ multiplex PCR; TCRdb's table is partial and in-frame only. This table has some 2,000,000 clones, approximately 94% appearing once. Sequenced sample: naive CD4+ T cells sorted from blood. The subset denotes: CD45RA+ positively selected. These receptors all come from a man aged 18 to 30 in good health.

The gene calls are TRBV6-1 and TRBJ2-2; D possibly uses TRBD1 or TRBD2 (7 bases each). This CDR3 is built from 15 residues. The ends were cut back, 1 base at V and 9 bases at J, with 15 bases in the middle. CDR1 and CDR2 (germline): MNHNS, SASEGT. CDR3 loop: CASSEDRGGHWELFF. Here the CDR3 DNA reads TGTGCCAGCAGTGAAGACAGGGGAGGGCACTGGGAGCTGTTTTTT.

J is TRBJ1-5 and V is TRBV7-9; a possible D gene is TRBD1 (6 bases). Germline CDR1 and CDR2: SEHNR and FQNEAQ (reference sequence). There are 16 residues in the CDR3. V lost 6 bases to trimming and J lost 2 bases, with 17 bases between them. The CDR3 reads CASSQGGGRRNQPQHF. The CDR3, as DNA: TGTGCCAGCAGTCAAGGCGGGGGGCGACGCAATCAGCCCCAGCATTTT.

In its sample, this clone was seen once. The chain carries TRBV6-5 and TRBJ2-6; D is uncertain. In germline, CDR1 is MNHEY, CDR2 SVGAGI. The CDR3 is 15 residues long. V shed 2 bases and J shed 8 bases, with 13 bases lying between them. CDR3 DNA sequence: TGTGCCAGCAGTTACATGGATTTTCCCTCCAACGTCCTGACTTTC. Amino acid sequence: CASSYMDFPSNVLTF.

This chain joins TRBV30 and TRBJ1-5; 10 bases fit TRBD1. The germline gives CDR1 GTSNPN, CDR2 SVGIG (reference sequence). The V and J ends lost 1 base and 0 bases, in that order; junction bases with no gene match: 3. The CDR3 totals 16 residues. CDR3 sequence reads: CAWSGQGAYSNQPQHF. The CDR3 DNA is TGTGCCTGGAGTGGACAGGGGGCTTATAGCAATCAGCCCCAGCATTTT. Full variable domain (outside the CDR3, taken from reference TRBV30 and TRBJ1-5): SQTIHQWPATLVQPVGSPLSLECTVEGTSNPNLYWYRQAAGRGLQLLFYSVGIGQISSEVPQNLSASRPQDRQFILSSKKLLLSDSGFYLCAWSGQGAYSNQPQHFGDGTRLSIL.

In nucleotides, the CDR3 is TGTGCCAGCAGCTTCGACAGGGATTTGTTGTTTTTT. It specifies CASSFDRDLLFF. The genes are TRBV7-9 and TRBJ1-4; 7 bases line up with TRBD1. The V and J ends lost 3 bases and 15 bases, in that order; junction bases with no gene match: 7. From germline, CDR1 is SEHNR and CDR2 FQNEAQ (reference sequence). The CDR3 runs 12 residues.

This chain uses TRBV19 with TRBJ2-3, with D perhaps given as TRBD1 or TRBD2 (5 bases each). Trimming took off 3 bases at V and 2 bases at J, with 18 bases between the two ends. Germline CDR1 LNHDA, CDR2 SQIVND (reference sequence). The CDR3 has 17 amino acids. In DNA form, the CDR3 reads TGTGCCAGTAGTATGATGGGGGAAGAAGGTTTCACAGATACGCAGTATTTT. Encoded protein: CASSMMGEEGFTDTQYF.

Regarding this clone: Other DNA sequences within the sample encode an identical CDR3. The chain links TRBV29-1 to TRBJ2-5; the match to TRBD1 covers 7 bases. The CDR3 has 13 amino acids. Germline assignment: CDR1 SQVTM and CDR2 ANQGSEA. Unmatched junction bases numbered 3, after V lost 3 bases and J lost 2 bases. CDR3 sequence reads: CSVEGDRQETQYF. CDR3 DNA: TGCAGCGTTGAGGGGGACAGACAAGAGACCCAGTACTTC. Using reference TRBV29-1 and TRBJ2-5 for the parts outside the CDR3, the full variable domain is SAVISQKPSRDICQRGTSLTIQCQVDSQVTMMFWYRQQPGQSLTLIATANQGSEATYESGFVIDKFPISRPNLTFSTLTVSNMSPEDSSIYLCSVEGDRQETQYFGPGTRLLVL.

Turning to this clone: Additional DNA sequences in this sample encode the identical CDR3. This chain links TRBV30 with TRBJ2-3; D unresolved. From germline, CDR1 is GTSNPN and CDR2 SVGIG (reference sequence). The CDR3 runs 14 residues. Trimming took 0 bases from V and 0 from J, leaving 7 bases between them. This chain's CDR3 is CAWSVPGSTDTQYF. DNA of the CDR3: TGTGCCTGGAGTGTACCAGGCAGCACAGATACGCAGTATTTT.

The chain links TRBV11-2 to TRBJ1-1, with TRBD1 as a possible D gene (5 bases). The V end was cut by 5 bases, the J end by 3 bases, with 13 bases between. Germline V gene sequence: CDR1 SGHAT, CDR2 FQNNGV. This CDR3 is 14 amino acids long. The CDR3 sequence is CASSTRGGDTEAFF. In DNA form, the CDR3 reads TGTGCCAGCAGCACCCGCGGGGGGGACACTGAAGCTTTCTTT.

This clone showed up just once. This chain joins TRBV7-2 and TRBJ2-7; TRBD2 is a possible D gene (6 bases). The CDR3 is 15 residues long. Between the trimmed V and J ends, which lost 4 bases and 2 bases, there was a span of 15 bases. Germline V gives CDR1 SGHTA, CDR2 FQGNSA. CDR3 sequence reads: CASSSVVAVAYEQYF. As DNA, the CDR3 is TGTGCCAGCAGCTCTGTGGTAGCGGTTGCCTACGAGCAGTACTTC.

For this clone: Other DNA variants within this sample encode the same CDR3. The chain has TRBV7-8 and TRBJ2-2; no clear D. Per the germline V gene, CDR1 is SGHVS and CDR2 is FQNEAQ. Trimming took 2 bases from V and 6 from J, leaving 4 bases between them. This CDR3 is built from 12 residues. The DNA of the CDR3 is TGTGCCAGCAGCTTATTGCCCGGGGAGCTGTTTTTT. This codes for CASSLLPGELFF. The full variable domain, in which reference TRBV7-8 and TRBJ2-2 provide the parts outside the CDR3, is GAGVSQSPRYKVAKRGQDVALRCDPISGHVSLFWYQQALGQGPEFLTYFQNEAQLDKSGLPSDRFFAERPEGSVSTLKIQRTQQEDSAVYLCASSLLPGELFFGEGSRLTVL.

Details on this clone: Other DNA sequences in this specimen translate into the identical CDR3. The chain joins TRBV29-1 to TRBJ1-1, with 10 bases matching TRBD1. The length of the CDR3 is 13 residues. Looked up from germline, CDR1 is SQVTM and CDR2 is ANQGSEA. J gave up 2 bases and V 4 bases, and 1 base lay outside the gene matches. The DNA for the CDR3 is TGCAGCGTTGGACAGGGGGCAAACACTGAAGCTTTCTTT. Its translation is CSVGQGANTEAFF.

The chain recombines TRBV6-1 with TRBJ1-5; 9 bases line up with TRBD1. The ends lost 10 bases at V and 7 bases at J; junction bases unmatched: 11. Germline V gene lookup returns CDR1 MNHNS and CDR2 SASEGT. The CDR3 runs 14 residues. CDR3: CATKRTGERQPQHF. The DNA of the CDR3 is TGTGCCACCAAAAGGACAGGGGAAAGGCAGCCCCAGCATTTT.

CDR3 nucleotide sequence: TGTGCCAGCAGCCCGGGGACTAAAGAGACCCAGTACTTC. Protein sequence: CASSPGTKETQYF. The chain joins TRBV7-6 to TRBJ2-5, with 7 bases matching TRBD2. The ends lost 5 bases at V and 3 bases at J; junction bases unmatched: 3. Looked up from germline, CDR1 is SGHVS and CDR2 is FNYEAQ. The CDR3 is made up of 13 amino acids.